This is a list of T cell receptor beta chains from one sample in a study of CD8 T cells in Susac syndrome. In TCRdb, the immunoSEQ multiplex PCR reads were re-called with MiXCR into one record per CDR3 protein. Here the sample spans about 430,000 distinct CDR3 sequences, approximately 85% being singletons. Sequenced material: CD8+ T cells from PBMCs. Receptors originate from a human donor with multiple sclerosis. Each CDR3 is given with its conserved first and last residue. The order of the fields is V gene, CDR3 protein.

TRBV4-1,CASSQEVENTIYF
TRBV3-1,CASKKRGGANTGELFF
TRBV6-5,CASRERRQYYEQYF
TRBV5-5,CASSPLGLAGDPQYF
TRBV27,CASSSQGTGNTIYF
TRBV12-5,CASGKDRPDQPQHF
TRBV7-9,CASSITSMGTGELFF
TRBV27,CASSSGTQTYNEQFF
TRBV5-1,CASSLVSYYEQYF
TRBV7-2,CASSSVPGGYTDTQYF
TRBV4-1,CASSQSDGGTGRTGELFF
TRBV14,CASSPPTSGRLNEQFF
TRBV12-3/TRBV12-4,CASSLQQGVIDTIYF
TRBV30,CALLAGATDTQYF
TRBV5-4,CASSSLGQGAYEQYF
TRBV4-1,CASSPAGQTYEQYF
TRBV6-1,CASWSDANTGELFF